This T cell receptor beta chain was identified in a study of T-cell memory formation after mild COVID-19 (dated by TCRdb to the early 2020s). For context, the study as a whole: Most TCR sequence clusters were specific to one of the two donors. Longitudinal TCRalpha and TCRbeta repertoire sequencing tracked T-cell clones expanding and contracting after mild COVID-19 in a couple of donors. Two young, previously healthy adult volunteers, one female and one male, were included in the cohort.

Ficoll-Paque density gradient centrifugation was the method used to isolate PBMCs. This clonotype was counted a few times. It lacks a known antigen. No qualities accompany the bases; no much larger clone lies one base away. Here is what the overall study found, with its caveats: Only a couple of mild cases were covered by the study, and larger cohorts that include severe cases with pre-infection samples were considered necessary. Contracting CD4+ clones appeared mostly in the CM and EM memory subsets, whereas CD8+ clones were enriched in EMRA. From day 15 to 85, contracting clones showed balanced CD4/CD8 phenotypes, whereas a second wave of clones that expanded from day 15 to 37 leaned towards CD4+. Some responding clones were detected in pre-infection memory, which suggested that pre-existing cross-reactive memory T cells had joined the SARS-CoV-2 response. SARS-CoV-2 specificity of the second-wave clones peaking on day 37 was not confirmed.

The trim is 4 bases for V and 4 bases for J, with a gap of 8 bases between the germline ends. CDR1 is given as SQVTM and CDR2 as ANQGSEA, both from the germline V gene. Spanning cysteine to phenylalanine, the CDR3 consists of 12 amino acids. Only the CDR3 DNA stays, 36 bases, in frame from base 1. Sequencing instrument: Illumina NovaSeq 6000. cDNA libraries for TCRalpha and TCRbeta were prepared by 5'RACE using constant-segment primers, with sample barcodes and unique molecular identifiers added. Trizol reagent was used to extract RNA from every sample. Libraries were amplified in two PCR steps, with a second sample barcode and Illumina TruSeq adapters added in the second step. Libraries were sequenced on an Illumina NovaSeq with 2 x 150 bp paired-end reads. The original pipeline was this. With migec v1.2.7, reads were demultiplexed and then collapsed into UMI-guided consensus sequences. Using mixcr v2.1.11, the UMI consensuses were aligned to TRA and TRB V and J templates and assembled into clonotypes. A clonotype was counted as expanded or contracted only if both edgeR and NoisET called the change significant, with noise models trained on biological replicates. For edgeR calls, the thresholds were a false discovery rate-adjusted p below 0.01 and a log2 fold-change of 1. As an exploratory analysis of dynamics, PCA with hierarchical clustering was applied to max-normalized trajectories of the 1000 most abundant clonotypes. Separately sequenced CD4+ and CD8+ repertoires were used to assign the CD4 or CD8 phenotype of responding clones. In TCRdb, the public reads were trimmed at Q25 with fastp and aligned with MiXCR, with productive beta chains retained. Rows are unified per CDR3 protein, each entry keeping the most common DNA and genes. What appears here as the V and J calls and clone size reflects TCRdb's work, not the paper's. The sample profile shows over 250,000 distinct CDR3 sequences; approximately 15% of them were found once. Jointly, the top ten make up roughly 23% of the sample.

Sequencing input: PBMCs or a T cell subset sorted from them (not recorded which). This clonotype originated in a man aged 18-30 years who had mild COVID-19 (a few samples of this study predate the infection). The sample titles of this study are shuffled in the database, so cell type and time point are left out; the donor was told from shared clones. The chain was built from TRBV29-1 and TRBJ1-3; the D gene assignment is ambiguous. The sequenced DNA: TGCAGCGTTGCCGAGGCGGGAAACACCATATATTTT. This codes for CSVAEAGNTIYF.